These 5 T cell receptor beta chains originate from one sample sequenced in a study of CD8 T cells in ankylosing spondylitis. Broader study findings: About 8 highly homologous variants made up a TCR beta motif, and this motif appeared characteristic of ankylosing spondylitis blood.

What these receptors recognize is not known. TCRdb reprocessed the 5' RACE reads with MiXCR, giving one entry per CDR3 protein. This table has more than 500,000 distinct CDR3 sequences, approximately 5.3% appearing once. Input material: blood, either unsorted or a sorted T cell fraction (not recorded which). These TCRs come from a male donor with ankylosing spondylitis.

This clonotype showed up many times. V is TRBV7-2 and J is TRBJ1-1, with TRBD1 matching 7 bases. The length of the CDR3 is 17 residues. J lost 0 bases, V lost 7 bases, and 14 bases had no gene match. Germline assignment: CDR1 SGHTA and CDR2 FQGNSA. In DNA, the CDR3 is TGTGCCAGCATCCTCGTGGGGACAGCCACTATGAACACTGAAGCTTTCTTT. Its translation is CASILVGTATMNTEAFF.

This clonotype was seen many times. A read error may account for a junction end that differs from germline. The V call is TRBV20-1, the J call TRBJ2-1, with D perhaps TRBD1 (6 bases). The CDR3 has 11 amino acids. Germline V gene sequence: CDR1 DFQATT, CDR2 SNEGSKA (reference sequence). The CDR3 sequence: CSALTGPRALF. The CDR3 bases are TGCAGTGCTTTGACAGGCCCGCGGGCGCTCTTC.

Concerning this clonotype: This could be a read error, since a much larger clone is one nucleotide away. CDR3 in amino acids: CCASGFSSGPTDTQYF. CDR3 bases: TGCTGTGCCAGCGGGTTTTCTAGCGGGCCTACAGATACGCAGTATTTT. The chain has TRBV20-1 and TRBJ2-3; TRBD2 aligns across 8 bases. The CDR3 has 16 residues. CDR1 DFQATT and CDR2 SNEGSKA come from the germline V gene (reference sequence).

This clonotype was counted at least ten times. V usage is TRBV7-2 and J usage is TRBJ1-2; D is undetermined. CDR1 is SGHTA and CDR2 is FQGNSA in the germline V gene. Trimming left V 2 bases short and J 8 bases short, with 9 bases between. The CDR3 length is 12 residues. The CDR3 reads CASSLSPRGYTF. In nucleotides, the CDR3 is TGTGCCAGCAGCTTATCGCCGAGGGGCTACACCTTC.

This clonotype was seen many times. The J gene is TRBJ1-1, the V gene TRBV20-1; a possible D gene is TRBD1 (5 bases). This CDR3 spans 13 amino acids. CDR1 is DFQATT, CDR2 SNEGSKA, per germline (reference sequence). The V end lost 2 bases, the J end lost 0 bases, and 7 bases lay between the germline ends. The CDR3 bases are TGCAGTGCTAGAAGGGGCGTGAACACTGAAGCTTTCTTT. Protein product: CSARRGVNTEAFF.